This entry is about one T cell receptor (beta chain). The antigen remains undetermined. The record originates from a study of cytomegalovirus exposure and HLA in healthy donors. Study conclusions and caveats: Reports described diagnosis of cytomegalovirus status by the classifier as highly specific and sensitive. The authors confirmed in vitro that three CMV-associated chains were specific for CMV antigens. Researchers counted around 160 TCR beta chains as cytomegalovirus-associated.

The CDR3 totals 14 residues. Germline V lookup: CDR1 MGHRA, CDR2 YSYEKL. V was shortened by 0 bases and J by 4 bases, with 7 bases between the two germline ends. TCRdb keeps only in-frame clones here, not all; method: immunoSEQ multiplex PCR. The sample includes fewer than 100,000 clones, more than 75% of them seen just once. This chain connects TRBV4-1 to TRBJ2-1; D is undetermined. The receptor comes from a man aged 30 to 45 in good health and CMV-seronegative. The sequencing sample was made of PBMCs. As DNA, the CDR3 is TGCGCCAGCAGCCAAGAGGAACAGTACAATGAGCAGTTCTTC. Protein sequence: CASSQEEQYNEQFF.